The 7 T cell receptor beta chains presented below share a single source sample, sequenced in a study of vaccination and CD4 T cells after COVID-19. Sequencing of DNA taken from cultured CD4+ T cells relied on the Oncomine TCR Beta short-read assay. MiXCR, applied by TCRdb to the PCR reads, yields one record per CDR3 protein. Among about 20,000 distinct CDR3 sequences listed, less than 35% were seen once. Time point in this sample: late sampling 161 to 241 days after vaccination in three convalescent patients. Sample treatment: approximately nine-day PBMC culture with coronavirus spike peptide pools or control peptides (ViraFEST assay). No antigen has been identified for these receptors. The specimen comprised CD4+ T cells from blood, cultured in vitro, sampled about 7 months after SARS-CoV-2 vaccination. The receptors here all came from a human donor who had recovered from COVID-19.

J is TRBJ1-1 and V is TRBV5-8, with D hard to call. Germline V CDR1 and CDR2: SGHTS, YDEGEE. This CDR3 spans 13 amino acids. The germline V and J ends were trimmed by 1 base and 2 bases, with 6 bases remaining between them. The CDR3 loop reads CASSLTANTEAFF. As DNA, the CDR3 is TGTGCCAGCAGCTTGACAGCTAACACTGAAGCTTTCTTT. The whole variable domain, remainder taken from reference TRBV5-8 and TRBJ1-1, is EAGVTQSPTHLIKTRGQQATLRCSPISGHTSVYWYQQALGLGLQFLLWYDEGEERNRGNFPPRFSGRQFPNYSSELNVNALELEDSALYLCASSLTANTEAFFGQGTRLTVV.

This clonotype was observed once. This rearrangement joins TRBV5-1 to TRBJ2-7, with 10 positions matching TRBD1. J gave up 6 bases and V 3 bases, and 6 bases lay outside the gene matches. This CDR3 comprises 14 residues. Germline CDR1 reads SGHRS; CDR2 reads YFSETQ. CDR3 DNA sequence: TGCGCCAGCAGCTCGACAGGGGGCTCTCTCGAGCAGTACTTC. It translates to CASSSTGGSLEQYF.

The sample holds a few counts of this clonotype. The chain is built from TRBV15 and TRBJ2-7; maybe TRBD1 (5 bases). Per the germline V gene, CDR1 is LNHNV and CDR2 is YYDKDF (reference sequence). V lost 0 bases, J lost 1 base, and 10 bases lay in between. The CDR3 has 15 amino acids. The CDR3 sequence: CATSREVQGSYEQYF. The CDR3 nucleotides are TGTGCCACCAGCAGAGAGGTTCAGGGATCCTACGAGCAGTACTTC.

This chain joins TRBV28 and TRBJ1-2; D not certain. From germline, CDR1 is MDHEN and CDR2 SYDVKM. V was cut by 4 bases and J by 4 bases, with 4 bases left in between. The CDR3 has 11 residues. CDR3 sequence reads: CASSSVYGYTF. DNA for the CDR3: TGTGCCAGCAGTTCTGTCTATGGCTACACCTTC.

The V and J genes are TRBV6-1 and TRBJ2-1; the match to TRBD1 covers 11 bases. The CDR3 runs to 16 residues. CDR1 and CDR2 (germline): MNHNS, SASEGT. The J segment lost 3 bases and the V segment lost 7 bases, leaving 8 bases of the junction unmatched. The CDR3 here is CASNPGQGGGYNEQFF. DNA for the CDR3: TGTGCCAGCAATCCGGGACAGGGGGGTGGCTACAATGAGCAGTTCTTC.

The chain recombines TRBV7-3 with TRBJ2-1; 7 nucleotides agree with TRBD2. The CDR3 covers 15 residues. Germline V lookup: CDR1 SGHTA, CDR2 FQGTGA. With 6 bases clipped from V and 3 bases from J, the junction kept 8 bases outside the gene matches. As DNA, the CDR3 is TGTGCCAGCAGTTTGAGCGGGATTGGCTACAATGAGCAGTTCTTC. As protein: CASSLSGIGYNEQFF.

The sample holds a few counts of this clonotype. The V gene is TRBV20-1, the J gene TRBJ2-7, with a possible D match to TRBD2 (5 bases). CDR3 length equals 13 residues. From germline, CDR1 is DFQATT and CDR2 SNEGSKA (reference sequence). With 6 bases removed from V and 4 bases from J, the gap between germline ends came to 16 bases. CDR3 DNA: TGCAGTGCGGATTCTGACGGGAAATACGAGCAGTACTTC. It yields the protein CSADSDGKYEQYF.